These 14 T cell receptor beta chains share one sample of origin, sequenced in a study of blood T cell repertoires in COVID-19. Profiled with immunoSEQ multiplex PCR; TCRdb holds only in-frame clones, not every one. The repertoire holds about 170,000 clones, with 84% as singletons. Sequenced input: peripheral blood. The source is a woman older than 75 with COVID-19, enrolled during active disease.

The rearrangement uses TRBV5-4 and TRBJ1-5, with D tentatively TRBD1 (6 bases). Trimming pared 3 bases from V and 5 bases from J, leaving 18 bases between. The CDR3 extends over 16 amino acids. The germline V gene has CDR1 SGHNT and CDR2 YYREEE (reference sequence). Written as DNA, the CDR3 is TGTGCCAGCAGCTCAAGGGACACCCAGATCCATCAGCCCCAGCATTTT. It encodes CASSSRDTQIHQPQHF.

This rearrangement joins TRBV19 to TRBJ2-7; 7 nucleotides agree with TRBD1. CDR1 and CDR2 (germline): LNHDA, SQIVND (reference sequence). Trimming took 0 bases from V and 6 from J; bases not matched to a gene: 5. This CDR3 region has 14 residues. The CDR3 region has the DNA TGTGCCAGTAGTATAGATGGACAGGCTAGCGAGCAGTACTTC. It encodes CASSIDGQASEQYF.

Notes on this clone: Within the sample, other DNA sequences also encode this same CDR3. V and J are TRBV30 and TRBJ1-6; D gene uncertain. Per germline, CDR1 GTSNPN and CDR2 SVGIG (reference sequence). The CDR3 has 15 residues. Trimming took 0 bases from V and 0 from J, leaving 6 bases between them. This CDR3 is CAWSVGSSYNSPLHF. The CDR3 DNA follows: TGTGCCTGGAGTGTAGGGAGCTCCTATAATTCACCCCTCCACTTT. Variable domain in full (rest from reference TRBV30 and TRBJ1-6): SQTIHQWPATLVQPVGSPLSLECTVEGTSNPNLYWYRQAAGRGLQLLFYSVGIGQISSEVPQNLSASRPQDRQFILSSKKLLLSDSGFYLCAWSVGSSYNSPLHFGNGTRLTVT.

Here the CDR3 DNA reads TGTGCCACCAGTGATTTCCCAGGGATAGACACTGAAGCTTTCTTT. Its translation is CATSDFPGIDTEAFF. This chain uses TRBV24-1 with TRBJ1-1; a weak D match, TRBD1 (5 bases). The CDR3 sequence is 15 residues long. In germline, CDR1 is KGHDR, CDR2 SFDVKD. V was pared by 1 base and J by 3 bases, with 11 bases between.

The rearrangement links TRBV11-2 to TRBJ2-2; no clear D gene. The CDR3 runs 15 residues. The germline CDR1 and CDR2 sequences are SGHAT and FQNNGV. With 2 bases removed from V and 0 bases from J, the gap between germline ends came to 7 bases. CDR3: CASSLLTANTGELFF. The CDR3 nucleotides are TGTGCCAGCAGCTTATTGACTGCGAACACCGGGGAGCTGTTTTTT.

The chain joins TRBV7-3 to TRBJ2-5; TRBD1 agrees at 10 bases. Germline V gives CDR1 SGHTA, CDR2 FQGTGA. The CDR3 sequence is 14 residues long. V dropped 5 bases and J dropped 3; count of bases not matched to a gene: 3. CDR3 sequence reads: CASSRDRGEETQYF. The CDR3 region has the DNA TGTGCCAGCAGCCGGGACAGGGGAGAAGAGACCCAGTACTTC.

The chain is built from TRBV4-1 and TRBJ2-3, with 14 bases fitting TRBD2. V was pared by 1 base and J by 4 bases, with 4 bases of the junction left unmatched. The CDR3 spans 17 residues. The germline V gene has CDR1 MGHRA and CDR2 YSYEKL. CDR3 sequence: CASSQVPTSGGADTQYF. Written as DNA, the CDR3 is TGCGCCAGCAGCCAAGTACCGACTAGCGGGGGGGCAGATACGCAGTATTTT.

This chain links TRBV11-3 with TRBJ2-5; TRBD1 agrees at 9 bases. CDR1 and CDR2 from the germline V gene are SGHNT and YENEEA. V was pared by 5 bases and J by 1 base, with 17 bases of the junction left unmatched. The CDR3 runs 19 residues. CDR3 nucleotide sequence: TGTGCCAGCAGCAATCGTCCCGGGACAGGGTTAGGGGGCCAAGAGACCCAGTACTTC. Residues: CASSNRPGTGLGGQETQYF.

The V and J genes are TRBV4-2 and TRBJ2-4; D gene ambiguous. V lost 0 bases to trimming and J lost 0 bases, with 6 bases between them. Germline CDR1 LGHNA, CDR2 YNFKEQ. The CDR3 consists of 15 residues. CDR3 DNA: TGTGCCAGCAGCCAAGAGTGGCTAGCCAAAAACATTCAGTACTTC. Translation gives CASSQEWLAKNIQYF.

The chain employs TRBV5-8 and TRBJ2-1, with 8 bases identical to TRBD2. This CDR3 has 16 residues. CDR1 SGHTS and CDR2 YDEGEE come from the germline V gene. V lost 4 bases, J lost 7 bases, and 13 bases stayed unmatched. The CDR3 nucleotides are TGTGCCAGCAGCCATCTGCTCGGGGGGGCAACTAATGAGCAGTTCTTC. Translation: CASSHLLGGATNEQFF.

The chain is built from TRBV28 and TRBJ2-7, with 7 bases fitting TRBD1. Germline V gene sequence: CDR1 MDHEN, CDR2 SYDVKM. Losses at the gene ends were 2 bases for V and 3 bases for J; bases not matched to a gene: 13. The CDR3 extends over 17 amino acids. CDR3 coding DNA: TGTGCCAGCAGTTTAAAGTTTTCCCCGACAGGGATCTACGAGCAGTACTTC. Translated: CASSLKFSPTGIYEQYF.

The chain joins TRBV10-2 to TRBJ2-3; TRBD2 agrees at 10 bases. The junction had 5 bases not matched to a gene; V was cut back by 4 bases and J by 4 bases. This CDR3 comprises 15 residues. Germline V gene sequence: CDR1 WSHSY, CDR2 SAAADI. The DNA for the CDR3 is TGCGCCAGCAGTGGTGGGCTAGCGGGAGCAGATACGCAGTATTTT. It specifies CASSGGLAGADTQYF.

Comments on this clone: Different DNA sequences within this sample yield the same CDR3. This sequence joins TRBV30 and TRBJ1-5, with 9 bases that match TRBD1. V lost 4 bases, J lost 5 bases, and 3 bases stayed unmatched. CDR3 size: 13 residues. Germline lookup yields CDR1 GTSNPN and CDR2 SVGIG (reference sequence). CDR3 in DNA: TGTGCCTGGAACAGGGGGCTCGATCAGCCCCAGCATTTT. This encodes CAWNRGLDQPQHF.

The chain couples TRBV7-3 to TRBJ2-3, with a weak D call TRBD2 (6 bases). The germline V gene has CDR1 SGHTA and CDR2 FQGTGA. CDR3 size: 15 residues. Trimming took off 5 bases at V and 4 bases at J, with 16 bases between the two ends. The CDR3 is CASSQGLLTADTQYF. The DNA of the CDR3 is TGTGCCAGCAGCCAGGGACTCCTGACAGCAGATACGCAGTATTTT.